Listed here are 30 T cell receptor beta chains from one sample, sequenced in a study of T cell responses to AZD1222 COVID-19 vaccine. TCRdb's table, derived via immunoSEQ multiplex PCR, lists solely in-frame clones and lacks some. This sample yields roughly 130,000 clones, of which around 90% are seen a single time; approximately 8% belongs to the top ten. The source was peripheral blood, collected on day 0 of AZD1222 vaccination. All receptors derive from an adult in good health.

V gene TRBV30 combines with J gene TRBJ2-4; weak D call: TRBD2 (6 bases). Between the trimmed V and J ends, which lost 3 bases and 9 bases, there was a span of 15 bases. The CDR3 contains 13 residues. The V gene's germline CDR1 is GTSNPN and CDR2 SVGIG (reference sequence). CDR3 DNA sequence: TGTGCCTGGAGGAGGGGAGGTCTTTCCATTCAGTACTTC. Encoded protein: CAWRRGGLSIQYF.

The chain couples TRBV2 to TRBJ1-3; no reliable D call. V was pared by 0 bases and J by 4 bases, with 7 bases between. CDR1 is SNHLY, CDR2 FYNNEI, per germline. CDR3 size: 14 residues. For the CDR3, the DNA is TGTGCCAGCAGTGAAGCCATTGGAGGAAACACCATATATTTT. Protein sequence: CASSEAIGGNTIYF.

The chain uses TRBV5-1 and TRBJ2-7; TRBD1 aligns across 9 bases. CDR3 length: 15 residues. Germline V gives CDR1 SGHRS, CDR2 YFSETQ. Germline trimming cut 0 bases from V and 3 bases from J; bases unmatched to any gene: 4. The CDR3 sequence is CASSLVPGQGYEQYF. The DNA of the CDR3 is TGCGCCAGCAGCTTGGTCCCGGGACAGGGCTACGAGCAGTACTTC.

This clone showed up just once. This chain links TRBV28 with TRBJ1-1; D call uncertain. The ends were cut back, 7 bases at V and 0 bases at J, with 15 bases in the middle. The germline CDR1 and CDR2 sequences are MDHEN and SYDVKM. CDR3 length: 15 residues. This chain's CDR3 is CASTPSGEMNTEAFF. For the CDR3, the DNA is TGTGCCAGCACCCCAAGCGGGGAGATGAACACTGAAGCTTTCTTT.

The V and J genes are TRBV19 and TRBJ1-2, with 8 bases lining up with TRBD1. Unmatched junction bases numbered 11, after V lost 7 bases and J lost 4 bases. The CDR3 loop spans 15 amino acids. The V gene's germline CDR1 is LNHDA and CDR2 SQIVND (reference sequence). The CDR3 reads CASTTNQGAGYGYTF. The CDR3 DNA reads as TGTGCCAGTACCACGAACCAGGGGGCAGGCTATGGCTACACCTTC.

CDR3 sequence reads: CASSRRGRDDSQHF. DNA for the CDR3: TGTGCCAGCAGCCGGCGAGGGAGGGACGACTCCCAGCATTTT. This chain joins TRBV5-8 and TRBJ1-5; tentatively, D is TRBD1 (5 bases). Between the trimmed V and J ends, which lost 4 bases and 11 bases, there was a span of 19 bases. Per the germline V gene, CDR1 is SGHTS and CDR2 is YDEGEE. CDR3 length equals 14 residues.

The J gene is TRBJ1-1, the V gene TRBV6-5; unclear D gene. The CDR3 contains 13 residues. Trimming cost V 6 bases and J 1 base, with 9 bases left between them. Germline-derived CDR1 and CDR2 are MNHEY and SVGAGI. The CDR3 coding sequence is TGTGCCAGCAGCCCCCGACGGAACACTGAAGCTTTCTTT. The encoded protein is CASSPRRNTEAFF.

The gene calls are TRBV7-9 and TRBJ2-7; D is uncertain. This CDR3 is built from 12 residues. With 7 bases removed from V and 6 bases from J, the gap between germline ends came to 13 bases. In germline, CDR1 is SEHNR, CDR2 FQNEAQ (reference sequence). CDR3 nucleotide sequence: TGTGCCAGCACCCTGGGTAAGGGCGAGCAGTACTTC. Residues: CASTLGKGEQYF.

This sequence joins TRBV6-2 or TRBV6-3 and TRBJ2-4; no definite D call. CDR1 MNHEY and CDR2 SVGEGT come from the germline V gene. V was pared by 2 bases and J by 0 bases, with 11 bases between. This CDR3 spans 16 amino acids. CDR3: CASSYRGPEAKNIQYF. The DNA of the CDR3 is TGTGCCAGCAGTTACCGTGGCCCCGAAGCCAAAAACATTCAGTACTTC.

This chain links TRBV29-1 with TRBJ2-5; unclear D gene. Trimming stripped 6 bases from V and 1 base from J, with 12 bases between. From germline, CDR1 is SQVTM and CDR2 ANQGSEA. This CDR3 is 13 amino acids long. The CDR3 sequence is CSVRRPLQETQYF. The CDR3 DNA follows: TGCAGCGTCCGAAGACCGCTCCAAGAGACCCAGTACTTC.

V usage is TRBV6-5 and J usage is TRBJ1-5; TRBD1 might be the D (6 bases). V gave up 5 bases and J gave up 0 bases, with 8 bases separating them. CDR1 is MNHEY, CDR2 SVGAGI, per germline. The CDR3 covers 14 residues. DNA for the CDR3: TGTGCCAGCAGTAGGGACATTAGCAATCAGCCCCAGCATTTT. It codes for CASSRDISNQPQHF.

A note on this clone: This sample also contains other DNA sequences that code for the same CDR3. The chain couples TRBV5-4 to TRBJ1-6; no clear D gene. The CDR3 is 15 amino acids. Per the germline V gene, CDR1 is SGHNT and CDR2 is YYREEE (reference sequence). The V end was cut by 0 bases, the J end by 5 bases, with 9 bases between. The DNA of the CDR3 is TGTGCCAGCAGCTTGGACAGCGGGAATAATTCACCCCTCCACTTT. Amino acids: CASSLDSGNNSPLHF. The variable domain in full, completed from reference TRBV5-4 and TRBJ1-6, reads ETGVTQSPTHLIKTRGQQVTLRCSSQSGHNTVSWYQQALGQGPQFIFQYYREEENGRGNFPPRFSGLQFPNYSSELNVNALELDDSALYLCASSLDSGNNSPLHFGNGTRLTVT.

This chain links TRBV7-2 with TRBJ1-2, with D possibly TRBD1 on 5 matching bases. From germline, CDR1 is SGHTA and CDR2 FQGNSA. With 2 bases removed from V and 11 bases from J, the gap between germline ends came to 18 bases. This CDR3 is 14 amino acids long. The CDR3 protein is CASSLSGTQRNYTF. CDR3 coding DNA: TGTGCCAGCAGCTTAAGTGGGACCCAGCGCAATTACACCTTC.

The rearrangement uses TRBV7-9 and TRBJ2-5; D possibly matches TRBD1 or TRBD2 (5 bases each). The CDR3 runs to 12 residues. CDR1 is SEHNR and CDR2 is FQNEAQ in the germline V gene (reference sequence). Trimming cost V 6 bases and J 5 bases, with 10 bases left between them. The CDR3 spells CASRGPGETQYF. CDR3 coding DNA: TGTGCCAGCAGGGGACCAGGCGAGACCCAGTACTTC.

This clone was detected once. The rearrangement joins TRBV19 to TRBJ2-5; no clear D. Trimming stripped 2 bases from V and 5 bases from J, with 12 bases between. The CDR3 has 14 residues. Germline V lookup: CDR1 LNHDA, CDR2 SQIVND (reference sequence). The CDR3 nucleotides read TGTGCCAGTAGTATACGGGTCCCCCAGGAGACCCAGTACTTC. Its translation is CASSIRVPQETQYF.

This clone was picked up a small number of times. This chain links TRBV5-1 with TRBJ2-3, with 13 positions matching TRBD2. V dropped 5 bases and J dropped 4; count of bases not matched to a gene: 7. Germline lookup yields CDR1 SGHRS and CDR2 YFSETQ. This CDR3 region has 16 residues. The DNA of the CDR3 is TGCGCCAGCAGATCAGGACTAGCGGGAGCCCCAGATACGCAGTATTTT. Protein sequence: CASRSGLAGAPDTQYF. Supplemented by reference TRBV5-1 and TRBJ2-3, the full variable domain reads KAGVTQTPRYLIKTRGQQVTLSCSPISGHRSVSWYQQTPGQGLQFLFEYFSETQRNKGNFPGRFSGRQFSNSRSEMNVSTLELGDSALYLCASRSGLAGAPDTQYFGPGTRLTVL.

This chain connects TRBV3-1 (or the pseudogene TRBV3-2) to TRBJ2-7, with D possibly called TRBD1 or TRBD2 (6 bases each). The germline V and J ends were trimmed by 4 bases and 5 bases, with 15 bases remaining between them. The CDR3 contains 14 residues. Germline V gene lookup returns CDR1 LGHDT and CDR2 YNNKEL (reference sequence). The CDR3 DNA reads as TGTGCCAGCAGCCCTTGGGGGGCCAGGGACGAGCAGTACTTC. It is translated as CASSPWGARDEQYF.

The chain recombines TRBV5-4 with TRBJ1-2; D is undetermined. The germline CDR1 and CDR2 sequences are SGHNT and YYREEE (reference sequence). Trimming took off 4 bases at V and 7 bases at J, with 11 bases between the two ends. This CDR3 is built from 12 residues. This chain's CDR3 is CASSQRSLGYTF. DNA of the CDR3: TGTGCCAGCAGCCAAAGGTCTCTTGGCTACACCTTC. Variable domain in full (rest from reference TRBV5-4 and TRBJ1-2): ETGVTQSPTHLIKTRGQQVTLRCSSQSGHNTVSWYQQALGQGPQFIFQYYREEENGRGNFPPRFSGLQFPNYSSELNVNALELDDSALYLCASSQRSLGYTFGSGTRLTVV.

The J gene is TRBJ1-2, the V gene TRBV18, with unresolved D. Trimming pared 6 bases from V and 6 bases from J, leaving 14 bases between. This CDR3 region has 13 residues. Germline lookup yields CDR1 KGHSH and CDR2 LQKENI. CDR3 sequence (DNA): TGTGCCAGCTCCCTAAGTCACGGAGATGGCTACACCTTC. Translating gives CASSLSHGDGYTF.

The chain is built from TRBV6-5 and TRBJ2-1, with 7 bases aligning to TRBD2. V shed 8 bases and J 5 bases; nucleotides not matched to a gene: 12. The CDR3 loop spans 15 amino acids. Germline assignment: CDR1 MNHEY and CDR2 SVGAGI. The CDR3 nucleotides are TGTGCCAGCGGTCATGGCGGGAGTCCCGACAATGAGCAGTTCTTC. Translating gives CASGHGGSPDNEQFF.

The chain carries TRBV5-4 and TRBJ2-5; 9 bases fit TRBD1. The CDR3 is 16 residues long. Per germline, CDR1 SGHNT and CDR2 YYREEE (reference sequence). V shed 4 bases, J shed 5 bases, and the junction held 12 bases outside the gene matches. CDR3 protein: CASSRAADRGTETQYF. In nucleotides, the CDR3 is TGTGCCAGCAGCCGGGCGGCGGACAGGGGAACCGAGACCCAGTACTTC. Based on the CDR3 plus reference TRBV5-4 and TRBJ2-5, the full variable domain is ETGVTQSPTHLIKTRGQQVTLRCSSQSGHNTVSWYQQALGQGPQFIFQYYREEENGRGNFPPRFSGLQFPNYSSELNVNALELDDSALYLCASSRAADRGTETQYFGPGTRLLVL.

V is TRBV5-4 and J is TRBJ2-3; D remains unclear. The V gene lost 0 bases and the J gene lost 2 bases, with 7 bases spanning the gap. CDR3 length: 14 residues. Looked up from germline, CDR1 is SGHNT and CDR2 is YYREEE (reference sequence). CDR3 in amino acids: CASSLVSATDTQYF. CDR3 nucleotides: TGTGCCAGCAGCTTGGTTTCTGCCACAGATACGCAGTATTTT.

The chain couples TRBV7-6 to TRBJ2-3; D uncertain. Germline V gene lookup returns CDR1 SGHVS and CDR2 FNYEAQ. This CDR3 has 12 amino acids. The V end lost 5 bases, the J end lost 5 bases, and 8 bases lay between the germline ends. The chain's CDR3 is CASSPHQDTQYF. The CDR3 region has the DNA TGTGCCAGCAGCCCACACCAAGATACGCAGTATTTT.

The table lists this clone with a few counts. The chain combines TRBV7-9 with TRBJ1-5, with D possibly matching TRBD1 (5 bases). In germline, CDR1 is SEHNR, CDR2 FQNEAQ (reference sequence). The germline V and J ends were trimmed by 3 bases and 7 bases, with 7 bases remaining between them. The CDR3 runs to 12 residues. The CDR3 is CASSFQGQPQHF. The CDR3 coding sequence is TGTGCCAGCAGCTTTCAGGGCCAGCCCCAGCATTTT.

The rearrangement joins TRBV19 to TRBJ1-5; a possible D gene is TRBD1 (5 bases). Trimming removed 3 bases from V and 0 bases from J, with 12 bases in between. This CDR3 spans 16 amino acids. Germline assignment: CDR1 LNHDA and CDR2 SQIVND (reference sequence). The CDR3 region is CASSMRGGISNQPQHF. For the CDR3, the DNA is TGTGCCAGTAGTATGCGGGGCGGAATTAGCAATCAGCCCCAGCATTTT.

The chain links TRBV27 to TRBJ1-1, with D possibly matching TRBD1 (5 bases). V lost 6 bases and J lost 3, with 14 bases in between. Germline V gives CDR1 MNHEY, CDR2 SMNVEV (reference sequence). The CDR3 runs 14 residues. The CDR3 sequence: CASSSRGGHTEAFF. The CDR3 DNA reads TGTGCCAGCAGCTCCCGGGGGGGTCACACTGAAGCTTTCTTT.

CDR3 DNA: TGTGCCATCAGTGTCGGGGGTGGGTCTTACGAGCAGTACTTC. This codes for CAISVGGGSYEQYF. The chain combines TRBV10-3 with TRBJ2-7, with a weak D call TRBD2 (6 bases). The germline gives CDR1 ENHRY, CDR2 SYGVKD. Between the trimmed V and J ends, which lost 4 bases and 4 bases, there was a span of 14 bases. The CDR3 contains 14 residues.

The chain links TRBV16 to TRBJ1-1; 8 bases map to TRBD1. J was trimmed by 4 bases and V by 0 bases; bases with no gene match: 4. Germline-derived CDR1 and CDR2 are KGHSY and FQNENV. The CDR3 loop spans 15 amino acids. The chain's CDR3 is CASSQSRTGPTEAFF. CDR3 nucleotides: TGTGCCAGCAGCCAATCAAGGACAGGGCCCACTGAAGCTTTCTTT.

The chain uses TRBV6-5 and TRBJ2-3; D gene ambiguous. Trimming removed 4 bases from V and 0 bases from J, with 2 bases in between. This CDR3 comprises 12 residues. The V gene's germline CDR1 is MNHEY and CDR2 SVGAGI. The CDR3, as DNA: TGTGCCAGCAGTTCCAGCACAGATACGCAGTATTTT. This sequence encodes CASSSSTDTQYF.

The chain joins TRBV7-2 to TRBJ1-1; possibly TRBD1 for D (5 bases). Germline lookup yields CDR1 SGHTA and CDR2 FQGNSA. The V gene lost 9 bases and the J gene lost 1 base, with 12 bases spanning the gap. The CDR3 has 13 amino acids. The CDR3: CARIRVPNTEAFF. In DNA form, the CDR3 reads TGTGCCAGGATCAGGGTCCCGAACACTGAAGCTTTCTTT.